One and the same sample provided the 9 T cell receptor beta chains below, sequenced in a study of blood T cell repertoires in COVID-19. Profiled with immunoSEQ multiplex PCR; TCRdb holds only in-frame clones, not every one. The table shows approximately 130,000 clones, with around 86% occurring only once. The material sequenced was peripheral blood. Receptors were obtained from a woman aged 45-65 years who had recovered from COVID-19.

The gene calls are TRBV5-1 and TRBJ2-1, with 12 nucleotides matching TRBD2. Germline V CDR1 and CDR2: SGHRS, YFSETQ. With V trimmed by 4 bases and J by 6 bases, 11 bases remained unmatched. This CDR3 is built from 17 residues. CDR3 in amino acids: CASSPRTSGAAPNEQFF. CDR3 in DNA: TGCGCCAGCAGCCCGCGGACTAGCGGGGCGGCCCCCAATGAGCAGTTCTTC.

CDR3 sequence: CASSLYDAAEAFF. CDR3 DNA: TGTGCCAGCAGCTTATACGACGCGGCTGAAGCTTTCTTT. This chain uses TRBV7-3 with TRBJ1-1, with no clear D. CDR1 is SGHTA and CDR2 is FQGTGA in the germline V gene. V gave up 2 bases and J gave up 6 bases, with 10 bases separating them. The CDR3 is 13 residues long.

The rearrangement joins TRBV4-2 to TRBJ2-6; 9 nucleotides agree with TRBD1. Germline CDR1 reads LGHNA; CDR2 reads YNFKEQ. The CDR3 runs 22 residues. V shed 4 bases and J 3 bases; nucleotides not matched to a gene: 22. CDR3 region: CASSRFRFWGTGFPIGANVLTF. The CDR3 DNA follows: TGTGCCAGCAGCCGTTTTCGTTTCTGGGGGACAGGGTTTCCTATTGGGGCCAACGTCCTGACTTTC.

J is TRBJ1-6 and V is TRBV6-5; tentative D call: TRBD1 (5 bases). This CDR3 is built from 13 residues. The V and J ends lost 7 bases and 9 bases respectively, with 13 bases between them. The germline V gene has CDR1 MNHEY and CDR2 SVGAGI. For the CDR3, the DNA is TGTGCCAGCACTCACACGGGGGTTTCACCCCTCCACTTT. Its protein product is CASTHTGVSPLHF.

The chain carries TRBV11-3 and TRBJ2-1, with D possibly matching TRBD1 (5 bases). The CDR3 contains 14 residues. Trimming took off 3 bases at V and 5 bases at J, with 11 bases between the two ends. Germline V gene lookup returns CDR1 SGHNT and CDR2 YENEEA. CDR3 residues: CASSFSGSHNEQFF. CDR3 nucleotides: TGTGCCAGCAGCTTTTCAGGGTCCCACAATGAGCAGTTCTTC.

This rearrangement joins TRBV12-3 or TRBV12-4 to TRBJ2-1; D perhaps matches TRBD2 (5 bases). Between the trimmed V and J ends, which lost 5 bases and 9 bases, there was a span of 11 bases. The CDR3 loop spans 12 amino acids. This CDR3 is CASSTQTSEQFF. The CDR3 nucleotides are TGTGCCAGCAGTACCCAAACTAGTGAGCAGTTCTTC.

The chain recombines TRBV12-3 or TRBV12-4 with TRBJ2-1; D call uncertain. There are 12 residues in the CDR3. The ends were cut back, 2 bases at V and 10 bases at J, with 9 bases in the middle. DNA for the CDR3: TGTGCCAGCAGTTTAAAAATACGGGAGCAGTTCTTC. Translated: CASSLKIREQFF.

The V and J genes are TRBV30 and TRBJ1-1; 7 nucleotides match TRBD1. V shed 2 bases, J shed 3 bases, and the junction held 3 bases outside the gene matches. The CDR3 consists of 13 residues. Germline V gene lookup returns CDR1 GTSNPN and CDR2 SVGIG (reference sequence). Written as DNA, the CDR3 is TGTGCCTGGAGTACTGGGACAGACACTGAAGCTTTCTTT. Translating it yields CAWSTGTDTEAFF.

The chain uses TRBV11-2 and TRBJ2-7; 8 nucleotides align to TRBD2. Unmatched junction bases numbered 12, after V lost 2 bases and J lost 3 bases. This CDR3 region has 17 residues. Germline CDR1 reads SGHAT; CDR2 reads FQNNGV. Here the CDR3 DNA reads TGTGCCAGCAGCTTATCATGGGAGGTAGCGGGGAACTACGAGCAGTACTTC. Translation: CASSLSWEVAGNYEQYF. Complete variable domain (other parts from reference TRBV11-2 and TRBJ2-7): EAGVAQSPRYKIIEKRQSVAFWCNPISGHATLYWYQQILGQGPKLLIQFQNNGVVDDSQLPKDRFSAERLKGVDSTLKIQPAKLEDSAVYLCASSLSWEVAGNYEQYFGPGTRLTVT.